This T cell receptor (beta chain) appears in the sequencing data of a study of blood T cell repertoires in COVID-19. Using immunoSEQ multiplex PCR, the repertoire was profiled, and TCRdb retains in-frame clones only, with some absent. This table has around 220,000 clones, about 85% appearing once. Germline CDR1 reads SGHRS; CDR2 reads YFSETQ. The CDR3 has 15 amino acids. The ends lost 3 bases at V and 5 bases at J; junction bases unmatched: 5. A single count supports this clone. Material for sequencing was PBMCs or T cells enriched from blood (not recorded which). The receptor was derived from a woman under 40 with acute COVID-19. The rearrangement joins TRBV5-1 to TRBJ2-2; TRBD1 matches at 9 bases. CDR3 amino acids: CASSYGTGKTGELFF. CDR3 coding DNA: TGCGCCAGCAGCTACGGGACAGGGAAGACCGGGGAGCTGTTTTTT.